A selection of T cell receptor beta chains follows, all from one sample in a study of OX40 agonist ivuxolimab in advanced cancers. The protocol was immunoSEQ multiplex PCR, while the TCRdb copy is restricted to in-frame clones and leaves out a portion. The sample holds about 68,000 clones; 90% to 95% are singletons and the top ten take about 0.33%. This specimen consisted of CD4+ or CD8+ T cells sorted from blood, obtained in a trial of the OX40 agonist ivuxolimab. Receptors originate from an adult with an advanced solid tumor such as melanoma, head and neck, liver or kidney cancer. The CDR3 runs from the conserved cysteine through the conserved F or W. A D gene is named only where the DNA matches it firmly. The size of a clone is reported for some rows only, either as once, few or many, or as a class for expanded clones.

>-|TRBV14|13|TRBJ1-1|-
TGTGCCAGCAGCCAAGTAAGGGATACTGAAGCTTTCTTT
CASSQVRDTEAFF
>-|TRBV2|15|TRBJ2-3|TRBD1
TGTGCCAGCGGAGCAGGAGACAGGGACGCAGATACGCAGTATTTT
CASGAGDRDADTQYF
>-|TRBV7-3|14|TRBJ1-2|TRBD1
TGTGCCAGCAGCTTAGGGCTGACAGGGGTCGGCTACACCTTC
CASSLGLTGVGYTF
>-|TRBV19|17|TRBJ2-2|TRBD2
TGTGCCAGTAGTGAACTAGCGGGAGGGCTAAGCACCGGGGAGCTGTTTTTT
CASSELAGGLSTGELFF
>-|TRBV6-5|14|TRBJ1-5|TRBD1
TGTGCCAGCAGTCTCACAGGGGGCAATCAGCCCCAGCATTTT
CASSLTGGNQPQHF
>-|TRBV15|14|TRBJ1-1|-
TGTGCCACCAGCAGGGGCAGGGCCGGCACTGAAGCTTTCTTT
CATSRGRAGTEAFF
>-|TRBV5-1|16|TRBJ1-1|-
TGCGCCAGCAGCTTGGTGGGCACTAATATGAACACTGAAGCTTTCTTT
CASSLVGTNMNTEAFF
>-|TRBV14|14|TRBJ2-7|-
TGTGCCAGCAGCCAAGCCAGGGAATTTAACGAGCAGTACTTC
CASSQAREFNEQYF
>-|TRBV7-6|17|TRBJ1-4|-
TGTGCCAGCAGCTTAGCGCCGGCAGGGTCGTTCAATGAAAAACTGTTTTTT
CASSLAPAGSFNEKLFF
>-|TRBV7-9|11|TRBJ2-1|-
TGTGCCAGCAGCAGGTACAATGAGCAGTTCTTC
CASSRYNEQFF
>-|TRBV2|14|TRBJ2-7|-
TGTGCCAGCAGTGAGGCCAGGGGAAGGGGTGAGCAGTACTTC
CASSEARGRGEQYF
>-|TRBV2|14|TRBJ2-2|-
TGTGCCAGCAGTGTAACAGGGTCCCCCGGGGAGCTGTTTTTT
CASSVTGSPGELFF
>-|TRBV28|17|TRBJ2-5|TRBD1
TGTGCCAGCAGTCCGTTTTGGGGGACAGGGGGGACGGAGACCCAGTACTTC
CASSPFWGTGGTETQYF
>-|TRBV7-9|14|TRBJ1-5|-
TGTGCCAGCAGCTTAGGACTGGGCAATCAGCCCCAGCATTTT
CASSLGLGNQPQHF
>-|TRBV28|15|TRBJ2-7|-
TGTGCCAGCAGTCCGCCTATGACCCCTTCTTACGAGCAGTACTTC
CASSPPMTPSYEQYF
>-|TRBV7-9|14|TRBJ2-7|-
TGTGCCAGCAGCCTGGTTAGCGGTCCCTACGAGCAGTACTTC
CASSLVSGPYEQYF
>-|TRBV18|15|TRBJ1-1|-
TGTGCCAGCTCACTTACCGGACAATTGAACACTGAAGCTTTCTTT
CASSLTGQLNTEAFF
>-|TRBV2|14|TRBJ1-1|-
TGTGCAACATTCCGGGACATAGTGAACACTGAAGCTTTCTTT
CATFRDIVNTEAFF
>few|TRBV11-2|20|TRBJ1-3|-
TGTGCCAGCAGCTTAGATCCGGGAGGGTTCGCTCAAAGCTCTGGAAACACCATATATTTT
CASSLDPGGFAQSSGNTIYF